The clone carrying this T cell receptor (beta chain) was seen more than once but under ten times. TCRdb re-analysed the RT-PCR reads in MiXCR, keeping a single row per CDR3 protein. The data contain hundreds of thousands of distinct CDR3 sequences, around 11% of them singletons. The data belong to a study of response to subunit inactivated influenza vaccine. The ends were cut back, 5 bases at V and 3 bases at J, with 8 bases in the middle. The CDR3 runs 13 residues. The V gene's germline CDR1 is KGHDR and CDR2 SFDVKD. The sample was also linked to a second study, of T cells expressing NK-cell markers. This second study says: TCR beta cDNA was generated via 5'RACE template switching incorporating UMIs. Sequencing of TCR beta repertoires drew on sorted CD3+CD56+NKG2C+, CD3+CD56+NKG2C- and CD3+CD56-NKG2C+ T cells. The share of CD8+ T cells held by dominant NKG2C+ clonotypes was about 1.0-8% in about 6 donors.

This receptor was identified in a middle-aged man who received an inactivated influenza vaccine. The sequencing used PBMCs from blood, collected on the day of vaccination. The chain combines TRBV24-1 with TRBJ2-3; a weak D match, TRBD2 (5 bases). DNA for the CDR3: TGTGCCACCAGTGGGACGGGGACAGATACGCAGTATTTT. Protein product: CATSGTGTDTQYF.